This T cell receptor (beta chain) was obtained from a study of T cell responses to AZD1222 COVID-19 vaccine. About the study: Pooling of second doses given at about 4 or about 12 weeks was done. Findings and caveats of the study: The sample set comprised mostly white British donors with more females, and clonal diversity was possibly underestimated.

Concerning this clone itself: Its specificity is not known.

Clones were sequenced by immunoSEQ multiplex PCR, and TCRdb holds only the in-frame ones, with some missing. The data show 80,000 or so clones, 87% seen once. The CDR3 contains 14 residues. The V gene lost 1 base and the J gene lost 2 bases, with 8 bases spanning the gap. From germline, CDR1 is SGHDT and CDR2 YYEEEE. The chain carries TRBV5-6 and TRBJ2-3; tentatively, D is TRBD1 or TRBD2 (5 bases each). Specimen: peripheral blood, collected on day 0 of AZD1222 vaccination. This receptor was obtained from an adult in good health. Written as DNA, the CDR3 is TGTGCCAGCAGCTTGAGAGGGACCACAGATACGCAGTATTTT. The encoded protein is CASSLRGTTDTQYF.